This T cell receptor beta chain was retrieved from a study of response to subunit inactivated influenza vaccine (dated by TCRdb to between 2018 and 2020). Turning to the overall study: The study used deep quantitative T cell receptor repertoire profiling to track responses to a trivalent subunit inactivated influenza vaccine. The research as a whole found: It was suggested by the authors that each seasonal influenza vaccination may recruit only a limited number of new T cells.

On this clonotype itself: Its antigen is still unknown. No base qualities exist here, and no much larger clone lies one base off it.

Library preparation was by RT-PCR. TCRdb records Illumina HiSeq 2500 as the sequencer. Through fastp at Q25 and MiXCR, TCRdb rebuilt clones from the public reads, retaining in-frame beta chains. Merged by CDR3 protein, the rows form single entries marked with the most common genes and DNA. In this sample the table shows approximately 700,000 distinct CDR3 sequences, 15% to 19% of which occur a single time. The ten largest clones add up to under 14% of the sample. The CDR3 starts with the cysteine, ends with the phenylalanine, and has 15 residues. Just the 45-base CDR3 DNA is kept, in frame starting at base 1. Based on the germline V gene, the CDR1 and CDR2 sequences are MDHEN and SYDVKM. V loses 6 bases, J loses 4 bases, and the germline ends lie 16 bases apart.

The sequence was collected from a man aged 45-60 years who received an inactivated influenza vaccine. Donor details come from another sample of the same person, matched by shared clones. The chain links TRBV28 with TRBJ2-1, with no reliable assignment of the D segment. Specimen: PBMCs from blood, collected roughly 12 days after vaccination. The nucleotide sequence is TGTGCCAGCAGATCTGACCTAGAGGAGTACAATGAGCAGTTCTTC. This encodes CASRSDLEEYNEQFF.